A selection of T cell receptor beta chains follows, all from one sample in a study of T cell responses to AZD1222 COVID-19 vaccine. Clones were read by immunoSEQ multiplex PCR, and TCRdb kept only the in-frame ones, dropping some. The profile covers some 110,000 clones, with 85% to 90% appearing a single time and 3.5% to 4.5% taken by the ten largest. The input for sequencing was peripheral blood, taken 28 days after the second AZD1222 dose. These receptors were collected from an adult who received the AZD1222 COVID-19 vaccine. The CDR3 runs from the conserved cysteine through the conserved F or W. Each record gives: clone size, D gene, J gene, V gene, CDR3 DNA, CDR3 protein. The D gene is left open where the match is weak. Where a row states a size, it is once, few, many or the class of an expanded clone; other rows omit it.

size: .
D: .
J: TRBJ1-5
V: TRBV3-1/TRBV3-2
DNA: TGTGCCAGCAGCCAAAGGGTGGGCAATCAGCCCCAGCATTTT
CDR3: CASSQRVGNQPQHF

size: once
D: .
J: TRBJ2-3
V: TRBV29-1
DNA: TGCAGCGTTGGGCCTAGAGCTACTACAGATACGCAGTATTTT
CDR3: CSVGPRATTDTQYF

size: few
D: .
J: TRBJ1-3
V: TRBV29-1
DNA: TGCAGCGTCCTCACCGGGCTAAACACCATATATTTT
CDR3: CSVLTGLNTIYF

size: .
D: .
J: TRBJ1-2
V: TRBV6-5
DNA: TGTGCCAGCATCACAGGAGAAATAAACTATGGCTACACCTTC
CDR3: CASITGEINYGYTF

size: .
D: .
J: TRBJ1-6
V: TRBV19
DNA: TGTGCCAGTAGTATCCAGTATTCACCCCTCCACTTT
CDR3: CASSIQYSPLHF

size: once
D: .
J: TRBJ2-7
V: TRBV4-1
DNA: TGCGCCAGCAGCCAAGAGCCCGGGTCCCTTTTCTACGAGCAGTACTTC
CDR3: CASSQEPGSLFYEQYF

size: .
D: .
J: TRBJ1-6
V: TRBV9
DNA: TGTGCCAGCAGCGTTGAGGGTAATTCACCCCTCCACTTT
CDR3: CASSVEGNSPLHF

size: once
D: .
J: TRBJ2-2
V: TRBV27
DNA: TGTGCCAGCAGTTTAGGATCCAACACCGGGGAGCTGTTTTTT
CDR3: CASSLGSNTGELFF

size: .
D: TRBD1
J: TRBJ1-5
V: TRBV28
DNA: TGTGCCAGCAGCCCTGGGACAGGGATTTATCAGCCCCAGCATTTT
CDR3: CASSPGTGIYQPQHF

size: .
D: .
J: TRBJ1-1
V: TRBV12-3/TRBV12-4
DNA: TGTGCCAGCAGTGGGGGGGGTCACACTGAAGCTTTCTTT
CDR3: CASSGGGHTEAFF

size: .
D: TRBD1
J: TRBJ1-1
V: TRBV18
DNA: TGTGCCAGCTCAATCGCAGACAGGGAGGTCGGCACTGAAGCTTTCTTT
CDR3: CASSIADREVGTEAFF

size: .
D: TRBD1
J: TRBJ1-1
V: TRBV5-1
DNA: TGCGCCAGCAGCTTTGGGACAGGGGGCAACCCCGGGGATGCTTTCTTT
CDR3: CASSFGTGGNPGDAFF

size: .
D: .
J: TRBJ2-7
V: TRBV28
DNA: TGTGCCAGCAGCTCCGACGGGACCTACGAGCAGTACTTC
CDR3: CASSSDGTYEQYF

size: .
D: TRBD2
J: TRBJ2-7
V: TRBV9
DNA: TGTGCCAGCAGCGTAGGGGAACTAGCGGGGGGCCTCGGGTACGAGCAGTACTTC
CDR3: CASSVGELAGGLGYEQYF

size: .
D: .
J: TRBJ2-7
V: TRBV5-1
DNA: TGCGCCAGCAGCTTGCGAGCAGGCGGCTACGAGCAGTACTTC
CDR3: CASSLRAGGYEQYF

size: .
D: .
J: TRBJ1-2
V: TRBV2
DNA: TGTGCCAGCAGTGGGAGACAGACTTTGATGAGCTACACCTTC
CDR3: CASSGRQTLMSYTF

size: once
D: .
J: TRBJ2-1
V: TRBV5-1
DNA: TGCGCCAGCAGCTTGCTGAACAGGGTGAGTAATGAGCAGTTCTTC
CDR3: CASSLLNRVSNEQFF

size: .
D: .
J: TRBJ2-5
V: TRBV5-1
DNA: TGCGCCAGCAGCTCCGCCTACACGTCCAAGGGGGAGACCCAGTACTTC
CDR3: CASSSAYTSKGETQYF

size: .
D: TRBD1
J: TRBJ2-3
V: TRBV10-3
DNA: TGTGCCATCAGTGAGTCGAGGGGACAGGGGGCGGCGGATACGCAGTATTTT
CDR3: CAISESRGQGAADTQYF

size: .
D: .
J: TRBJ2-7
V: TRBV5-1
DNA: TGCGCCAGCAGCCTTCGACAGAGTACCTACGAGCAGTACTTC
CDR3: CASSLRQSTYEQYF

size: .
D: .
J: TRBJ2-7
V: TRBV4-3
DNA: TGCGCCAGCAGCCCCTCCATGGGGGGCTCCTACGAGCAGTACTTC
CDR3: CASSPSMGGSYEQYF

size: .
D: .
J: TRBJ2-5
V: TRBV7-2
DNA: TGTGCCAGCAGCTTAGCGGGCAGGGTGGAAGAGACCCAGTACTTC
CDR3: CASSLAGRVEETQYF

size: .
D: .
J: TRBJ2-6
V: TRBV5-1
DNA: TGCGCCAGCAGCTTGGAATGGACAGTCTCTGGGGCCAACGTCCTGACTTTC
CDR3: CASSLEWTVSGANVLTF

size: .
D: TRBD2
J: TRBJ2-1
V: TRBV29-1
DNA: TGCAGCTCCCGAGCGGGGGGCGGAGGGAATGAGCAGTTCTTC
CDR3: CSSRAGGGGNEQFF

size: .
D: TRBD1
J: TRBJ2-7
V: TRBV11-3
DNA: TGTGCCAGCAGCTTAGCAACAGGGGGCGAGCAGTACTTC
CDR3: CASSLATGGEQYF

size: once
D: TRBD1
J: TRBJ1-2
V: TRBV29-1
DNA: TGCAGCGTTGACGCTCAGGGGGAGACTAACTATGGCTACACCTTC
CDR3: CSVDAQGETNYGYTF

size: once
D: TRBD1
J: TRBJ2-5
V: TRBV4-1
DNA: TGCGCCAGCAGCCAAGGGGACAGGGGGTATGAGACCCAGTACTTC
CDR3: CASSQGDRGYETQYF

size: .
D: .
J: TRBJ1-1
V: TRBV19
DNA: TGTGCCAGTAGTACCGACCCAGCGGGGAACACTGAAGCTTTCTTT
CDR3: CASSTDPAGNTEAFF

size: .
D: .
J: TRBJ1-1
V: TRBV2
DNA: TGTGCCAGCCACACCTGGACAGAGAACACTGAAGCTTTCTTT
CDR3: CASHTWTENTEAFF

size: once
D: .
J: TRBJ1-5
V: TRBV10-3
DNA: TGTGCCACCGACAGCATCAGAAGCACGAGCAATCAGCCCCAGCATTTT
CDR3: CATDSIRSTSNQPQHF

size: .
D: .
J: TRBJ2-7
V: TRBV6-6
DNA: TGTGCCAGCACCTTAGAGTCAGAGCAGTACTTC
CDR3: CASTLESEQYF

size: once
D: TRBD1
J: TRBJ1-2
V: TRBV5-1
DNA: TGCGCCAGCAGCTGGTCCCCAACCGGGACAGGGGGCGGCTACACCTTC
CDR3: CASSWSPTGTGGGYTF

size: .
D: TRBD1
J: TRBJ1-2
V: TRBV5-4
DNA: TGTGCCAGCAGCCCGGGACAGGGGAGGGGCTACACCTTC
CDR3: CASSPGQGRGYTF